This TCR beta chain came from a study of immune heterogeneity within non-small cell lung tumors. Study results and caveats: High-frequency T-cell receptor beta clonotypes differed largely between individual patients. Identical dominant CDR3 beta clonotypes were found repeatedly across the tumor sites of a single patient, and these appeared alongside high-frequency clones that were unique to particular tumor locations.

Template input, which was bulk tumor genomic DNA, totaled approximately 640 ng per sample. During surgery, several far-apart biopsies were obtained from every primary tumor. Undergoing curative surgery were patients whose non-small cell lung cancer was untreated and newly diagnosed. Turning to this clonotype: What it binds is not known.

With 32 V and 13 J primers, multiplex PCR amplified the TCR beta CDR3. TCRdb reprocessed the multiplex PCR reads with MiXCR, giving one entry per CDR3 protein. The profile covers about 4,300 distinct CDR3 sequences, with 20% to 25% appearing a single time and about 8% taken by the ten largest. The TCR originated in a man aged 70 or older with non-small cell lung cancer. Material: lung tumor tissue.

CDR3 DNA sequence: TGTGCCAGCAGCCCAGGACTTGTTGAGCAGTTCTTC. This sequence encodes CASSPGLVEQFF. The gene calls are TRBV11-2 and TRBJ2-1; D possibly corresponds to TRBD2 (5 bases). The CDR3 totals 12 residues. The germline gives CDR1 SGHAT, CDR2 FQNNGV. V was shortened by 5 bases and J by 9 bases, with 11 bases between the two germline ends. The variable domain in full, with the rest retrieved from reference TRBV11-2 and TRBJ2-1, is EAGVAQSPRYKIIEKRQSVAFWCNPISGHATLYWYQQILGQGPKLLIQFQNNGVVDDSQLPKDRFSAERLKGVDSTLKIQPAKLEDSAVYLCASSPGLVEQFFGPGTRLTVL.